This T cell receptor (beta chain) was retrieved from a study of post-analysis software for immune sequencing data. Overall study context: The courses of disease that were included comprised relapsing-remitting, secondary progressive and progressive-relapsing multiple sclerosis.

This clonotype turned up a few times. The antigen is not known. Every TCR beta cDNA library bore unique molecular identifiers. Each CDR3 protein is one row after TCRdb ran MiXCR on the PCR reads. The repertoire includes about 820,000 distinct CDR3 sequences, 53% of them detected once, and 4.6% sits in the top ten. V was shortened by 6 bases and J by 3 bases, with 23 bases between the two germline ends. The length of the CDR3 is 17 residues. Study-wide results and limits: Five TRBV segments, including TRBV5-6, TRBV5-1 and TRBV20-1, were more frequent in patients than controls. Controls significantly exceeded multiple sclerosis patients in normalized Chao1 diversity.

The TCR comes from a girl aged 5 to 17 with multiple sclerosis. The genes are TRBV12-3 or TRBV12-4 and TRBJ1-2; tentatively, D is TRBD1 (5 bases). Specimen: blood. The DNA for the CDR3 is TGTGCCAGCAGCGGTGGAGATGGGACGGGACTTTACTATGGCTACACCTTC. This encodes CASSGGDGTGLYYGYTF.